Sequencing of this TCR beta chain was carried out in a study of regulatory T cells in long-lasting Graves disease (dated by TCRdb to 2020 to 2023). The study in broad terms: Newly diagnosed Graves' disease patients had taken antithyroid drugs for less than 3 months. Patients with persistent Graves' disease were compared with patients with newly diagnosed Graves' disease using TCR sequencing and RNA sequencing of peripheral blood. The study took place in China and was registered as a clinical trial. A total of roughly 35 samples were covered by TCR sequencing, comprising approximately 13 persistent and around 20 newly diagnosed Graves' disease patients. On the study overall, not on this receptor specifically: Patients with persistent disease shared more public clonotypes (around 3,000) than newly diagnosed patients did (966). Peripheral blood alone was examined, since thyroid tissue, which constituted the primary lesion, could not be accessed. Preferential use of TRBV28, TRBJ1-2 and TRBJ2-5 was observed in persistent disease, whereas TRBV20-1 and TRBJ2-1 were favored in newly diagnosed disease. Lower TCR Shannon entropy and fewer highly expanded clones were observed in persistent Graves' disease patients than in newly diagnosed patients, which suggested clonal expansion. The authors noted that the small sample size was a limitation that may lower accuracy. Sequencing and analysis were restricted to the TCR beta chain.

This clonotype has ten or more counts. This receptor's antigen is unknown. Base qualities are not at hand, and no much larger clone is one base apart. What this sample's time point label stands for: newly diagnosed GD, antithyroid drugs for less than 3 months. For both TCR sequencing and RNA sequencing, RNA was extracted from PBMCs using TRIzol. The diagnosis of Graves' disease followed American Thyroid Association guidelines. Recruitment of patients was carried out at an endocrinology department in Xi'an, China. From each patient, approximately 10 milliliters of peripheral blood was collected into an EDTA anticoagulant tube. Ficoll Paque Plus density gradient separation was used to isolate PBMCs, and no additional T cell sorting was done. An Agilent 2100 Bioanalyzer and agarose gel were used to check RNA quality, and a NanoDrop 2000 was used to measure RNA concentration. Library generation was performed with multiplex PCR. Sequencing relied on an Illumina HiSeq 4000. TCR beta libraries were built with iRepertoire HTBI primers and Arm-PCR amplification of CDR3 regions. Before sequencing, the PCR products underwent gel purification. On the study's bioinformatics: Gene usage analysis of CDR3 amino acid clonotypes relied on the 60 to 65 TRBV and fewer than 15 TRBJ segments identified across samples. COPE and FqMerger were used to merge the filtered high-quality paired reads into contigs. Contigs were aligned with BLAST to IMGT TRBV, TRBD and TRBJ reference genes, and CDR3 was defined per IMGT. Highly expanded clones were defined as clonotypes with a frequency above 0.1%. Repertoire diversity was measured by Shannon entropy, and V-J evenness by the Gini coefficient. A clonotype was considered public if more than one individual shared it. Starting from the raw public reads, TCRdb applied fastp trimming at Q25, assembled clones with MiXCR and retained in-frame beta chains. One record per CDR3 amino acid sequence lists the most common genes and DNA. The V and J calls were not made by the authors but by TCRdb's processing. This sample comprises 250,000 to 400,000 distinct CDR3 sequences, 18% of them detected only once. The top ten clonotypes cover around 36% of the sample.

CDR1 ENHRY and CDR2 SYGVKD were looked up in the germline V gene. The V end gives up 6 bases and the J end 8 bases, leaving 6 bases in the junction not matched to a gene. The CDR3 numbers 14 residues from cysteine through phenylalanine. Left in the record is the CDR3 DNA by itself, 42 bases read in frame from the first base. The receptor was isolated from a female donor with Graves disease. Sequenced material: peripheral blood mononuclear cells (PBMCs), taken at new diagnosis, from a patient treated with antithyroid drugs. The chain uses TRBV10-3 and TRBJ2-1; 11 bases in the middle match TRBD1. The DNA sequence reads TGTGCCATCAGCGCGGGACAGGGGGAGCATGAGCAGTTCTTC. This sequence encodes CAISAGQGEHEQFF.